This entry features one T cell receptor (beta chain) sequence. Its antigen is unidentified. A read error may be the cause here, since a much bigger clone is one base away. This entry belongs to a study of CD8+CD57+ T cells in acquired aplastic anemia. At the level of the study: Healthy donor CD4+ cell samples had a mean of about 11 million reads.

The study profiled TCR beta VDJ and CDR3 using genomic DNA as template. Each CDR3 protein is one row after TCRdb ran MiXCR on the reads. There are some 180,000 distinct CDR3 sequences in the sample; around half occur only once, and approximately 2.9% lies in the top ten. Whole-study results and caveats: Patients shared some 30 CD8+ CDR3 sequences with controls.

This CDR3 region has 15 residues. Per germline, CDR1 SGHRS and CDR2 YFSETQ. Sequencing was done on a sample of sorted CD4+, CD8+, or CD8+CD57+ T cells (not recorded which) from PBMCs. The rearrangement joins TRBV5-1 to TRBJ2-2; 7 bases match TRBD2. The receptor comes from a human donor in good health. CDR3 amino acids: CVSSLGGMNTGELFF. The CDR3 nucleotides read TGCGTCAGCAGCTTGGGGGGGATGAACACCGGGGAGCTGTTTTTT.